Listed below are T cell receptor beta chains from one sample, sequenced in a study of human T cells and chemical hapten exposure. MiXCR was run by TCRdb on the 5' RACE reads, yielding one entry per CDR3 protein. The data show over 95,000 distinct CDR3 sequences, 15% to 20% seen once. The receptors here all came from a human donor in good health. The CDR3 runs from the conserved cysteine through the conserved F or W. A D gene is named only where the DNA matches it firmly. A clone size is listed for some rows: how often the clone was seen (once, few, many), or a class if it is expanded.

abundance	v_gene	d_gene	j_gene	CDR3nt	CDR3aa
few	TRBV4-1	TRBD2	TRBJ2-3	TGCGCCAGCAGCCACAACAGACTAGCGGGAGCGACAGATACGCAGTATTTT	CASSHNRLAGATDTQYF
NA	TRBV2	TRBD1	TRBJ1-3	TGTGCCAGCAGCGGGACAGGCTCTGGAAACACCATATATTTT	CASSGTGSGNTIYF
few	TRBV28	NA	TRBJ2-7	TGTGCCAGCAGTTTAGGAGGGGCCCCCCACGAGCAGTACTTC	CASSLGGAPHEQYF
few	TRBV28	NA	TRBJ2-1	TGTGCCAGCAGCCTCGATAGAGCCCAAATCTGGCAGTTCTTC	CASSLDRAQIWQFF
few	TRBV15	NA	TRBJ1-1	TGTGCCACCAGCAGAGATTCCGTCTGGGGCGCTGAAGCTTTCTTT	CATSRDSVWGAEAFF
few	TRBV12-3/TRBV12-4	TRBD2	TRBJ2-5	TGTGCCAGCAGTTTAGTAAAGACTAGCGGGAGGGAAGAGACCCAGTACTTC	CASSLVKTSGREETQYF
few	TRBV7-9	TRBD2	TRBJ2-1	TGTGCCAGCAGCTTAGCGGGCGGGGGCAATGAGCAGTTCTTC	CASSLAGGGNEQFF
few	TRBV2	NA	TRBJ1-4	TGTGCCAGCGCGAGAACGGGAGAAAAACTGTTTTTT	CASARTGEKLFF
few	TRBV5-1	TRBD1	TRBJ2-7	TGCGCCAGCACATCCGACAGGGGCCCCTCCTACGAGCAGTACTTC	CASTSDRGPSYEQYF
NA	TRBV5-4	TRBD1	TRBJ1-2	TGTGCCAGCAGCTTGCACGCTGGGACAGGGGGTGGCTACACCTTC	CASSLHAGTGGGYTF
few	TRBV6-5	TRBD1	TRBJ2-7	TGTGCCAGCAGCATCCTTCAGACAGGGAGATACGAGCAGTACTTC	CASSILQTGRYEQYF
NA	TRBV27	TRBD1	TRBJ2-1	TGTGCCAGCAGTTTGCCGACAGGGTGGGGATCGGAGCAGTTCTTC	CASSLPTGWGSEQFF
NA	TRBV20-1	NA	TRBJ1-2	TGCAGTGCTAGCGCGGGACGGGGGGTTGGCTACACCTTC	CSASAGRGVGYTF
NA	TRBV6-5	NA	TRBJ2-5	TGTGCCAGCAGTTATAGTGGTGTAGAGACCCAGTACTTC	CASSYSGVETQYF
few	TRBV7-8	TRBD2	TRBJ2-3	TGTGCCACCGGGCGGGAGCTAGCGGGAGGTACTCGCACAGATACGCAGTATTTT	CATGRELAGGTRTDTQYF
few	TRBV4-1	NA	TRBJ2-5	TGCGCCAGCAGCCGAGTCCAAGAGACCCAGTACTTC	CASSRVQETQYF
few	TRBV30	NA	TRBJ2-7	TGTGCCTGGAGGACCCGTCTCTACGAGCAGTACTTC	CAWRTRLYEQYF
few	TRBV6-1	TRBD1	TRBJ1-2	TGTGCCAGCCCGGGACAGCAGTCTCACACCTTC	CASPGQQSHTF
NA	TRBV24-1	NA	TRBJ1-2	TGTGCCACCAGTGATTCCCTGGTGGGAGGATTAAACTACACCTTC	CATSDSLVGGLNYTF
NA	TRBV24-1	NA	TRBJ1-1	TGTGCCACCAGTCAGGGTATTGAGAACACTGAAGCTTTCTTT	CATSQGIENTEAFF
NA	TRBV20-1	TRBD1	TRBJ1-5	TGCAGTGCTAGGGGGCAGGGGGCGTCAGTTAGCAATCAGCCCCAGCATTTT	CSARGQGASVSNQPQHF
NA	TRBV6-1	NA	TRBJ1-5	TGTGCCAGCTCCGCTCGGCCCCAGCATTTT	CASSARPQHF
NA	TRBV5-1	NA	TRBJ1-4	TGCGCCAGCAGCATTGACTCCTTCAATGAAAAACTGTTTTTT	CASSIDSFNEKLFF
NA	TRBV2	TRBD2	TRBJ2-7	TGTGCCAGCATGGGACTAGCGGGACGGTACGAGCAGTACTTC	CASMGLAGRYEQYF
NA	TRBV2	NA	TRBJ1-3	TGTGCCAGCAGGGAAGGGACTCCGCTATCTGGAAACACCATATATTTT	CASREGTPLSGNTIYF
NA	TRBV3-1	NA	TRBJ1-6	TGTGCCAGCAGCGGCGAGTATAATTCACCCCTCCACTTT	CASSGEYNSPLHF
few	TRBV6-1	NA	TRBJ1-2	TGTGCCAGCAGTGAGTCGGGGAGCGGCTGGTATGGCTACACCTTC	CASSESGSGWYGYTF
NA	TRBV6-5	NA	TRBJ2-3	TGTGCCAGCAGTTACACTGGGGGTGGAGGCACAGATACGCAGTATTTT	CASSYTGGGGTDTQYF
few	TRBV7-2	TRBD1	TRBJ2-7	TGTGCCAGCAGCTCCAGGACAGGGACCTACGAGCAGTACTTC	CASSSRTGTYEQYF
NA	TRBV7-9	TRBD1	TRBJ2-1	TGTGCCAGCAGCAGCCACTCGACAGGGGACAATGAGCAGTTCTTC	CASSSHSTGDNEQFF
NA	TRBV30	NA	TRBJ1-5	TGTGCCGGAAACGACAAATATAGCAATCAGCCCCAGCATTTT	CAGNDKYSNQPQHF
few	TRBV11-3	NA	TRBJ2-1	TGTGCCAGCTCGGCCGGGACCCAGCAGTTCTTC	CASSAGTQQFF
NA	TRBV6-5	TRBD1	TRBJ2-7	TGTGCCAGCAGTTACTCGAACCGGGACAGGAAAGGTTTCGAGCAGTACTTC	CASSYSNRDRKGFEQYF
few	TRBV4-1	TRBD1	TRBJ2-7	TGCGCCAGCAGCCACGGACAGGGCCCCTCCTACGAGCAGTACTTC	CASSHGQGPSYEQYF
few	TRBV4-1	TRBD1	TRBJ2-7	TGCGCCAGCAGCCAAGCGACCGGGACAGCAACATACGAGCAGTACTTC	CASSQATGTATYEQYF
NA	TRBV6-5	TRBD1	TRBJ1-5	TGTGCCAGCAGTTTATCCCGACAGGGGTCCCATCAGCCCCAGCATTTT	CASSLSRQGSHQPQHF
few	TRBV25-1	TRBD2	TRBJ2-3	TGTGCCAGCAGTGAATCGGGGGGACTAGCCCTCAGAGATACGCAGTATTTT	CASSESGGLALRDTQYF
few	TRBV29-1	NA	TRBJ2-3	TGCAGCGTAGCGGAAGCAGATACGCAGTATTTT	CSVAEADTQYF
NA	TRBV15	NA	TRBJ1-5	TGTGCCACCAGCAGAGATCGGTCAGTTCGTAACAATCAGCCCCAGCATTTT	CATSRDRSVRNNQPQHF
NA	TRBV4-1	TRBD1	TRBJ1-4	TGCGCCAGCAGCGCCCAGGGGGCTGGTAATGAAAAACTGTTTTTT	CASSAQGAGNEKLFF
few	TRBV4-1	TRBD1	TRBJ2-3	TGCGCCAGCAGCCACAGACAGGGTAGCACAGATACGCAGTATTTT	CASSHRQGSTDTQYF
NA	TRBV11-2	NA	TRBJ1-6	TGTGCCAGCAGCCCGGTCACTACCGGCTCACCCCTCCACTTT	CASSPVTTGSPLHF
NA	TRBV9	NA	TRBJ2-3	TGTGCCAGCAGCTTCGACGGGACCCTTGTCACAGATACGCAGTATTTT	CASSFDGTLVTDTQYF
NA	TRBV3-1	TRBD1	TRBJ1-1	TGTGCCAGCAGCCCTATCAGTCCCGGGACAGGGACCGAAGCTTTCTTT	CASSPISPGTGTEAFF
few	TRBV5-1	NA	TRBJ1-6	TGCGCCAGCAGCCACTTCGGGACCACCGATCCTTCACCCCTCCACTTT	CASSHFGTTDPSPLHF
NA	TRBV12-3/TRBV12-4	NA	TRBJ2-3	TGTGCCAGCAGTAGCAGTAGGGCAGATACGCAGTATTTT	CASSSSRADTQYF
NA	TRBV28	NA	TRBJ2-3	TGTGCCAGCAGATCGGACAGTATGGGGACTAGCACAGATACGCAGTATTTT	CASRSDSMGTSTDTQYF